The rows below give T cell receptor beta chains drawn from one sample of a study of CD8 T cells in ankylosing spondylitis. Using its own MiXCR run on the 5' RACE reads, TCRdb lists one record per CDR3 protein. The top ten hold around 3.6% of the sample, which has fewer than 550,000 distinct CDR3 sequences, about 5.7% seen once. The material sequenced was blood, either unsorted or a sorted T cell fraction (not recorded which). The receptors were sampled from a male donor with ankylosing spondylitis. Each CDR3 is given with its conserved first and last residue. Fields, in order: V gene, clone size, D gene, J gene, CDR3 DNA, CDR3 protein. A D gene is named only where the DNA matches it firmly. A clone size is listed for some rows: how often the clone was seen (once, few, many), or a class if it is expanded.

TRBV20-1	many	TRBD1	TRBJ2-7	TGCAGTGCCATGGACAGGCACCCCTACGAGCAGTACTTC	CSAMDRHPYEQYF
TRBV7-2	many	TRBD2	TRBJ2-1	TGTGCCAGCAGCTTGACTAGCGGGTTCTACAATGAGCAGTTCTTC	CASSLTSGFYNEQFF
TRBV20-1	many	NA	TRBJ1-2	TGCAGTGCTAGAGATCGACCCACGGAGAAAGGCTACACCTTC	CSARDRPTEKGYTF
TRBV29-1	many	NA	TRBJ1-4	TGCAGCGTTTCGGCTCTCGCGCCCGGTGAAAAACTGTTTTTT	CSVSALAPGEKLFF
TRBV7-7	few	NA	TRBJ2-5	TGTGCTAGCAGCTTGGGGGGCTCGAGGGGAGAGACCCAGTACTTC	CASSLGGSRGETQYF
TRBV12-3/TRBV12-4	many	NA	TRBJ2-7	TGTGCCAGCAGTGAGGAGGGACAGCCCTACGAGCAGTACTTC	CASSEEGQPYEQYF
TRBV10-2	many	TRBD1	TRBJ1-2	TGCGCCACCGGACAGGGAGTAGGCTATGGCTACACCTTC	CATGQGVGYGYTF
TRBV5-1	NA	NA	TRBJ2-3	TGCGCCAGCAGCTTGGATGGGGTCCCGACGCAGTATTTT	CASSLDGVPTQYF
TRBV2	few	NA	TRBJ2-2	TGTGCCAGCAGGGTAGACGCGAACACCGGGGAGCTGTTTTTT	CASRVDANTGELFF
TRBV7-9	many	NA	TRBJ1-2	TGTGCCAGCAGGTCATACCCGCACCAACGAGGGGGCTACACCTTC	CASRSYPHQRGGYTF
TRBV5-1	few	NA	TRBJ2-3	TGCGCCAGCAGCTTTATCTGGGGAAGAAGCACAGATACGCAGTATTTT	CASSFIWGRSTDTQYF
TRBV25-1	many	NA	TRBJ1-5	TGTGCCAGCAGCGAGTGGGCTAGCAATCAGCCCCAGCATTTT	CASSEWASNQPQHF
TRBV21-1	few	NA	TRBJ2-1	TGTGCCAGGAAGGAAACTAGCGGACTCGAGCAGTTCTTC	CARKETSGLEQFF
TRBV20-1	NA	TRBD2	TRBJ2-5	TGCAGTGCTAGAGGGTTAGGGGGACTAGAGGAAGAGACCCAGTACTTC	CSARGLGGLEEETQYF
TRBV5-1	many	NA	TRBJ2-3	TGCGCCAGCACAGCAGATACGCAGTATTTT	CASTADTQYF
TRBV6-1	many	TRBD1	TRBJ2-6	TGTGCCAGCAACGACAGGGGATCTGGGGCCAACGTCCTGACTTTC	CASNDRGSGANVLTF
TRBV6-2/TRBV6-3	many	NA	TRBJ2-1	TGTGCCAGCAGTTACTGGGCGGAAAGGCAGTTCTTC	CASSYWAERQFF